Reported below is one T cell receptor beta chain. This sample stems from a study of T cell responses to AZD1222 COVID-19 vaccine. Only in-frame clones appear in the TCRdb table, and some are missing; sequencing was by immunoSEQ multiplex PCR. The sample yields some 120,000 clones, around nine tenths seen once. V was clipped by 5 bases and J by 2 bases, with 15 bases between them. The germline gives CDR1 MNHEY, CDR2 SMNVEV (reference sequence). This CDR3 has 15 amino acids. This clonotype originated in an adult in good health. The J gene is TRBJ1-2, the V gene TRBV27; D is possibly TRBD1 (6 bases). The sample was peripheral blood, taken on day 0 of AZD1222 vaccination. The CDR3 here is CASSQTGPPNYGYTF. The CDR3, as DNA: TGTGCCAGCAGTCAAACAGGGCCCCCAAACTATGGCTACACCTTC.